This entry concerns a single TCR beta chain. The TCR beta repertoire was assessed by survey-level immunoSEQ sequencing. The repertoire was sequenced with immunoSEQ multiplex PCR; TCRdb's copy has only in-frame clones and lacks some. The sample lists about 68,000 clones, roughly 93% occurring once. There are 13 residues in the CDR3. In germline, CDR1 is LNHNV, CDR2 YYDKDF (reference sequence). V lost 6 bases, J lost 2 bases, and 3 bases stayed unmatched. Sequencing was carried out using PBMCs. The chain carries TRBV15 and TRBJ2-7, with 8 bases fitting TRBD1. This sequence was found in a middle-aged man with rheumatoid arthritis. The CDR3 nucleotides read TGTGCCACCAGACGGACAGGGACCTACGAGCAGTACTTC. This translates into CATRRTGTYEQYF. The variable domain in full, completed from reference TRBV15 and TRBJ2-7, reads DAMVIQNPRYQVTQFGKPVTLSCSQTLNHNVMYWYQQKSSQAPKLLFHYYDKDFNNEADTPDNFQSRRPNTSFCFLDIRSPGLGDTAMYLCATRRTGTYEQYFGPGTRLTVT.